This TCR beta chain comes out of a study of blood T cell repertoires in COVID-19 (dated by TCRdb to about 2020). Study-wide context: Collaborator samples came from the United States, Italy and Spain and covered acute and convalescent phases of COVID-19. Where HLA class I and class II types were available, the types were taken from metadata supplied by the sample provider, not from assay-based typing. Samples came from the ongoing ImmuneRACE study (first 160 participants) plus 1,254 subjects from 6 global collaborators. Deeply sampled blood TCRbeta repertoires from subjects exposed to, actively infected with, or recovered from COVID-19 were included in the dataset. The prospective study material was composed of cDNA or gDNA derived from T cells, B-cell-depleted T cells, or PBMCs. The repertoires were released in a freely available public database meant as a resource for research on the immune response to SARS-CoV-2. Sample metadata almost always included a de-identified subject ID, COVID-19 status, age in years and sex. Study-wide conclusions, independent of this receptor: How much clinical and demographic metadata was included differed by source and by participant, and the metadata was provided uncurated.

Trimming takes 4 bases off V and 0 bases off J; junction bases not matched to a gene: 5. CDR1 and CDR2 (MNHEY, SMNVEV) derive from the germline V gene (reference sequence). The CDR3 runs 17 residues from the cysteine to the phenylalanine. This entry keeps only the CDR3 DNA: 51 bases, framed from base 1. This clone was observed once. The specificity of this receptor is unknown. No clone much larger than this one lies a single base away; base qualities are absent. TCRbeta CDR3 regions were amplified from genomic DNA using the immunoSEQ Assay, a bias-controlled multiplex PCR. Turning to the authors' computational methods: The number of nucleated cells in each sample was estimated by amplification of reference gene primers within the assay. Sequence reads were collapsed and filtered to measure the absolute abundance of every unique TCRbeta CDR3 rearrangement. For each sample, productive Simpson clonality was calculated as the square root of Simpson's diversity index over productive rearrangements. TCRdb provides this immuneACCESS table in a form limited to in-frame rearrangements. Some clones are lacking; in checked studies, under half of them reflect an unresolved V gene, and why the rest are absent is not known. V, J and clone size are taken as reported in that table, and D and trimming were inferred from the DNA itself. Recorded for this sample are approximately 180,000 clones; about 93% of them occurred a single time. The ten top clones hold 0.5% to 0.65% of the sample.

Each collaborating institution followed its own protocols to collect whole blood in K2EDTA tubes. For TCRbeta analysis, collaborators shipped samples in one of three forms: frozen whole blood, isolated PBMCs, or DNA extracted from either of those sample types. The chain uses TRBV27 and TRBJ2-1, with 11 bases matching TRBD2. The sample was peripheral blood. The receptor's source is a man aged 50 to 60 with acute or convalescent COVID-19. The DNA sequence follows: TGTGCCAGCAGTTCCCATCTAGCGGGAGGCTCCTACAATGAGCAGTTCTTC. Its translation reads: CASSSHLAGGSYNEQFF.